Listed below are T cell receptor beta chains from one sample, sequenced in a study of cytomegalovirus exposure and HLA in healthy donors. Profiled with immunoSEQ multiplex PCR; TCRdb holds only in-frame clones, not every one. The sample comprises about 160,000 clones, approximately 81% of which are singletons, and more than 2.5% rests with the top ten. The source material was PBMCs. These receptors all stem from a female donor in good health and CMV-seronegative. The CDR3 runs from the conserved cysteine through the conserved F or W. Each record gives: J gene, V gene, D gene, clone size, CDR3 protein, CDR3 DNA. A D gene is named only where the DNA matches it firmly. Size is omitted from some rows. Given values are once, few, many or a class for expanded clones.

TRBJ2-7	TRBV18	.	once	CASSPPSGSYEQYF	TGTGCCAGCTCACCACCGAGTGGCTCCTACGAGCAGTACTTC
TRBJ2-6	TRBV27	.	.	CASRTHNSGANVLTF	TGTGCCAGCAGGACACATAACTCTGGGGCCAACGTCCTGACTTTC
TRBJ2-1	TRBV7-8	.	few	CASSFGRTGSNEQFF	TGTGCCAGCAGCTTTGGGAGGACCGGTTCCAATGAGCAGTTCTTC
TRBJ1-4	TRBV30	.	.	CAWRTTGTANEKLFF	TGTGCCTGGAGGACCACCGGGACTGCGAATGAAAAACTGTTTTTT
TRBJ2-7	TRBV6-5	TRBD1	.	CASSYSVRGSSYEQYF	TGTGCCAGCAGTTACTCCGTCAGGGGGAGCAGCTACGAGCAGTACTTC
TRBJ2-5	TRBV19	TRBD2	.	CASSRRLAGGEETQYF	TGTGCCAGTAGTCGCCGACTAGCGGGAGGCGAGGAGACCCAGTACTTC
TRBJ1-5	TRBV7-2	TRBD1	once	CASSLDREQPQHF	TGTGCCAGCAGCTTGGACAGGGAACAGCCCCAGCATTTT
TRBJ2-5	TRBV7-9	.	few	CASSLNEPQYF	TGTGCCAGCAGCCTCAACGAGCCCCAGTACTTC
TRBJ1-1	TRBV13	.	few	CASSLAPGLDTEAFF	TGTGCCAGCAGCTTAGCCCCGGGACTAGACACTGAAGCTTTCTTT
TRBJ1-4	TRBV4-1	TRBD1	few	CASSQSPGQGAGKLFF	TGCGCCAGCAGCCAAAGCCCGGGACAGGGGGCGGGAAAACTGTTTTTT
TRBJ2-7	TRBV28	.	.	CASSPMGRTYEQYF	TGTGCCAGCAGTCCGATGGGCCGCACCTACGAGCAGTACTTC
TRBJ1-1	TRBV21-1	.	.	CASSRNRGRRNTEAFF	TGTGCCAGCAGCAGGAACAGGGGGCGTCGGAACACTGAAGCTTTCTTT
TRBJ1-1	TRBV9	TRBD1	few	CASSVGQGPEAFF	TGTGCCAGCAGCGTAGGACAGGGACCTGAAGCTTTCTTT
TRBJ1-1	TRBV7-8	.	.	CASTPGGHTEAFF	TGTGCCAGCACCCCTGGGGGCCACACTGAAGCTTTCTTT
TRBJ1-2	TRBV9	TRBD1	.	CASSEGDREGYTF	TGTGCCAGCAGCGAGGGGGACAGGGAAGGCTACACCTTC
TRBJ1-4	TRBV4-3	.	.	CASSQESADYEKLFF	TGCGCCAGCAGCCAAGAATCTGCTGACTACGAAAAACTGTTTTTT
TRBJ1-1	TRBV19	TRBD1	.	CASDRGPMNTEAFF	TGTGCCAGTGACAGGGGCCCCATGAACACTGAAGCTTTCTTT
TRBJ2-3	TRBV7-3	.	.	CASSLTGPDTQYF	TGTGCCAGCAGCTTAACTGGCCCAGATACGCAGTATTTT
TRBJ2-7	TRBV5-5	TRBD1	few	CASWADPQGREQYF	TGTGCCAGCTGGGCGGACCCACAGGGGCGGGAGCAGTACTTC
TRBJ2-7	TRBV6-5	TRBD2	.	CASSTSGTPREQYF	TGTGCCAGCAGTACTAGCGGGACCCCTAGAGAGCAGTACTTC
TRBJ2-7	TRBV6-5	.	once	CASSYLKQGPEQYF	TGTGCCAGCAGTTACTTAAAACAGGGTCCCGAGCAGTACTTC
TRBJ2-5	TRBV11-2	TRBD2	.	CASSLEGEGSGGATQYF	TGTGCCAGCAGCTTAGAAGGGGAGGGGAGCGGGGGAGCGACCCAGTACTTC
TRBJ2-3	TRBV2	.	few	CASSAATGFDTQYF	TGTGCCAGCAGTGCCGCTACAGGGTTCGATACGCAGTATTTT
TRBJ1-1	TRBV19	.	.	CASKFGTINTEAFF	TGTGCCAGTAAGTTCGGGACAATAAACACTGAAGCTTTCTTT
TRBJ2-5	TRBV7-8	.	.	CASSYEAIRETQYF	TGTGCCAGCAGCTATGAGGCAATCCGAGAGACCCAGTACTTC
TRBJ1-2	TRBV6-1	.	.	CASSGQRAGYTF	TGTGCCAGCAGTGGCCAGCGGGCCGGCTACACCTTC
TRBJ1-4	TRBV30	.	once	CAWSSGSYEKLFF	TGTGCCTGGAGTTCCGGGTCGTATGAAAAACTGTTTTTT
TRBJ2-5	TRBV4-2	.	.	CASSQTMPPRDQETQYF	TGTGCCAGCAGCCAAACGATGCCCCCTCGGGACCAAGAGACCCAGTACTTC
TRBJ1-5	TRBV28	.	once	CASRLAAQLDQPQHF	TGTGCCAGCAGACTAGCGGCGCAGTTAGATCAGCCCCAGCATTTT
TRBJ1-1	TRBV5-5	TRBD1	.	CASSWGQGNTEAFF	TGTGCCAGCAGCTGGGGACAGGGGAACACTGAAGCTTTCTTT
TRBJ2-7	TRBV7-2	.	.	CASSIHPPYEQYF	TGTGCCAGCAGTATACACCCACCCTACGAGCAGTACTTC
TRBJ2-5	TRBV30	.	.	CAWRRPGVGEQYF	TGTGCCTGGAGGCGACCGGGAGTAGGGGAGCAGTACTTC
TRBJ2-7	TRBV9	TRBD2	.	CASSVDGRNDEQYF	TGTGCCAGCAGCGTGGACGGGAGGAATGACGAGCAGTACTTC
TRBJ2-3	TRBV7-2	TRBD2	.	CASSFLLAGSGGNTQYF	TGTGCCAGCAGCTTCCTTTTAGCGGGGTCGGGGGGAAATACGCAGTATTTT
TRBJ1-2	TRBV7-3	TRBD1	few	CASSETGGGGYTF	TGTGCCAGCAGCGAGACAGGGGGCGGTGGCTACACCTTC
TRBJ1-5	TRBV4-1	.	.	CASSHLFNGNQPQHF	TGCGCCAGCAGCCACCTATTCAACGGCAATCAGCCCCAGCATTTT
TRBJ2-3	TRBV27	.	once	CASSLKRTDTQYF	TGTGCCAGCAGTTTGAAGCGCACAGATACGCAGTATTTT
TRBJ1-2	TRBV6-1	TRBD1	.	CASRRDRDDTYGYTF	TGTGCCAGCAGACGCGACAGGGATGACACCTATGGCTACACCTTC
TRBJ2-5	TRBV29-1	.	.	CSVEIGGAETQYF	TGCAGCGTTGAAATCGGCGGGGCAGAGACCCAGTACTTC
TRBJ1-4	TRBV5-1	.	.	CASRPGGERNEKLFF	TGCGCCAGCAGACCAGGAGGGGAGCGAAATGAAAAACTGTTTTTT
TRBJ2-2	TRBV7-9	TRBD1	.	CASSFPMRGPNTGELFF	TGTGCCAGCAGCTTCCCTATGAGGGGGCCGAACACCGGGGAGCTGTTTTTT
TRBJ2-3	TRBV29-1	.	.	CSVVGQGTDTQYF	TGCAGCGTTGTAGGGCAGGGGACAGATACGCAGTATTTT
TRBJ1-2	TRBV4-1	.	.	CASSQRDSYGYTF	TGCGCCAGCAGCCAACGAGACAGCTATGGCTACACCTTC
TRBJ2-5	TRBV6-1	TRBD2	.	CASRAGAGQETQYF	TGTGCCAGCAGGGCGGGAGCAGGACAAGAGACCCAGTACTTC
TRBJ2-1	TRBV28	TRBD1	.	CASSLGGTGSLLGQFF	TGTGCCAGCAGCCTAGGAGGGACAGGAAGTTTACTAGGGCAGTTCTTC
TRBJ2-5	TRBV27	.	.	CASRGGAETQYF	TGTGCCAGCAGGGGGGGGGCGGAGACCCAGTACTTC
TRBJ2-5	TRBV7-3	TRBD2	.	CASSLAGERETQYF	TGTGCCAGCAGCCTAGCGGGAGAGAGGGAGACCCAGTACTTC
TRBJ2-7	TRBV2	.	.	CASGRTGSYEQYF	TGTGCCAGCGGGCGTACAGGGAGCTACGAGCAGTACTTC